The 26 T cell receptor beta chains listed next were all sequenced from one sample in a study of blood T cells in healthy people across ages. Alongside a J-beta primer mix, a sample-barcoded 5' primer served in a second PCR lasting about 7 to 11 cycles. A single record per CDR3 protein comes from TCRdb applying MiXCR to the 5' RACE reads. The data contain fewer than 1.5 million distinct CDR3 sequences, approximately 38% of them singletons. Sequencing was carried out using blood. The receptors originated from a woman between 18 and 30 years old in good health.

This clonotype appeared a few times. The chain has TRBV5-5 and TRBJ2-1; D is unclear. Germline V gives CDR1 SGHKS, CDR2 YYEKEE (reference sequence). The CDR3 has 12 amino acids. V lost 4 bases, J lost 9 bases, and 11 bases lay in between. The CDR3 is CASSILDGEQFF. The DNA for the CDR3 is TGTGCCAGCAGCATTCTTGATGGTGAGCAGTTCTTC.

This chain uses TRBV2 with TRBJ1-4; D gene ambiguous. This CDR3 contains 13 residues. In germline, CDR1 is SNHLY, CDR2 FYNNEI. The V end lost 8 bases, the J end lost 4 bases, and 11 bases lay between the germline ends. The CDR3 sequence is CASSDGLNEKLFF. The DNA of the CDR3 is TGTGCCAGCTCGGACGGCCTTAATGAAAAACTGTTTTTT.

This clonotype was recorded a few times. CDR3 nucleotide sequence: TGTGCCAGCAGTTTAGGGGTGATAACCTACGAGCAGTACTTC. Its protein product is CASSLGVITYEQYF. The V call is TRBV12-3 or TRBV12-4, the J call TRBJ2-7; no definite D call. The V gene lost 1 base and the J gene lost 2 bases, with 9 bases spanning the gap. The CDR3 loop spans 14 amino acids.

This clonotype turned up a few times. One end of the junction fails to match germline, which may point to a read error. This sequence joins TRBV7-2 and TRBJ1-1; D not resolved. Germline CDR1 and CDR2: SGHTA and FQGNSA. The CDR3 is made up of 12 amino acids. CDR3 protein: CASSLGPPKAFF. The CDR3 region has the DNA TGTGCCAGTAGCTTGGGCCCCCCAAAAGCTTTCTTT.

The chain links TRBV15 to TRBJ1-4; D may be TRBD1 (5 bases). Germline V gene sequence: CDR1 LNHNV, CDR2 YYDKDF (reference sequence). The CDR3 covers 16 residues. V was trimmed by 0 bases and J by 8 bases, leaving 16 bases between them. In DNA, the CDR3 is TGTGCCACCAGCAGAGATCATGGGGGGGTTGGAGAAAAACTGTTTTTT. It specifies CATSRDHGGVGEKLFF.

The chain links TRBV29-1 to TRBJ2-7, with 11 bases aligning to TRBD2. V lost 6 bases to trimming and J lost 7 bases; unmatched junction nucleotides: 17. From germline, CDR1 is SQVTM and CDR2 ANQGSEA. The CDR3 has 16 residues. The CDR3 protein is CSVRPTTSGSYNEQYF. In nucleotides, the CDR3 is TGCAGCGTCAGACCAACAACTAGCGGGAGCTACAATGAGCAGTACTTC.

The chain has TRBV12-3 or TRBV12-4 and TRBJ2-7; 7 bases fit TRBD1. The CDR3 is made up of 16 amino acids. V lost 6 bases, J lost 0 bases, and 11 bases stayed unmatched. CDR3 DNA: TGTGCCAGCAGCCCAAGCCGGGACAGTAGCTCCTACGAGCAGTACTTC. This codes for CASSPSRDSSSYEQYF.

CDR3 loop: CAGRQAGSSYNEQYF. CDR3 sequence (DNA): TGCGCCGGCCGACAAGCGGGATCATCCTACAATGAGCAGTACTTC. V is TRBV5-1 and J is TRBJ2-5, with 7 bases aligning to TRBD2. J gave up 11 bases and V 10 bases, and 23 bases lay outside the gene matches. CDR1 is SGHRS, CDR2 YFSETQ, per germline. The CDR3 extends over 15 amino acids.

The rearrangement links TRBV10-3 to TRBJ1-1; D is perhaps TRBD1 (6 bases). The length of the CDR3 is 11 residues. The germline CDR1 and CDR2 sequences are ENHRY and SYGVKD. V lost 6 bases and J 6 bases, leaving 8 bases between the germline ends. This CDR3 reads CAIRDSSEAFF. In DNA form, the CDR3 reads TGTGCCATCAGGGACAGCTCTGAAGCTTTCTTT.

A remark on this clonotype: A single base separates this from a much larger clone, so it may be a read error. Here the CDR3 DNA reads TGCAGCGTTGACAGGACAGGGGACAACGACGAGCAGTACTTC. This sequence encodes CSVDRTGDNDEQYF. This chain connects TRBV29-1 to TRBJ2-7; 9 positions agree with TRBD1. Germline CDR1 reads SQVTM; CDR2 reads ANQGSEA. After removal of 3 bases from V and 5 bases from J, the junction contained 8 bases not matched to a gene. The CDR3 is 14 residues long.

The chain is built from TRBV6-1 and TRBJ2-3; D not resolved. Germline assignment: CDR1 MNHNS and CDR2 SASEGT. V was pared by 9 bases and J by 3 bases, with 7 bases between. This CDR3 region has 11 residues. This CDR3 is CARSLTDTQYF. The CDR3 DNA reads as TGTGCCAGATCCCTAACAGATACGCAGTATTTT.

This clonotype was recorded a few times. The J gene is TRBJ1-5, the V gene TRBV20-1; the D is unclear. Trimming took 1 base from V and 5 from J, leaving 6 bases between them. Germline V gene data show CDR1 as DFQATT and CDR2 as SNEGSKA (reference sequence). The CDR3 has 12 amino acids. The chain's CDR3 is CSARGTDQPQHF. The CDR3 nucleotides read TGCAGTGCTAGAGGTACCGATCAGCCCCAGCATTTT.

The J gene is TRBJ2-3, the V gene TRBV5-1, with 7 bases fitting TRBD1. CDR3 length: 14 amino acids. CDR1 and CDR2 from the germline V gene are SGHRS and YFSETQ. V dropped 7 bases and J dropped 5; count of bases not matched to a gene: 10. The CDR3 DNA is TGCGCCAGCCGGACAGGTCTCGGGGAAGATACGCAGTATTTT. It yields the protein CASRTGLGEDTQYF.

V is TRBV9 and J is TRBJ1-1; D is unclear. V was shortened by 4 bases and J by 5 bases, with 24 bases between the two germline ends. Germline V gene data show CDR1 as SGDLS and CDR2 as YYNGEE. There are 17 residues in the CDR3. This CDR3 reads CASSSREGRALRTEAFF. In DNA, the CDR3 is TGTGCCAGCAGCTCCCGGGAGGGTAGGGCCCTGAGGACTGAAGCTTTCTTT.

This clonotype was seen once. The gene calls are TRBV27 and TRBJ2-6, with D perhaps TRBD2 (7 bases). The germline V gene encodes CDR1 MNHEY and CDR2 SMNVEV (reference sequence). The CDR3 has 15 residues. Between the trimmed V and J ends, which lost 10 bases and 2 bases, there was a span of 15 bases. CDR3 sequence reads: CATRGGGAGANVLTF. CDR3 nucleotide sequence: TGTGCCACCCGAGGAGGGGGGGCTGGGGCCAACGTCCTGACTTTC.

The V call is TRBV7-9, the J call TRBJ2-1, with TRBD1 matching over 8 bases. Per germline, CDR1 SEHNR and CDR2 FQNEAQ (reference sequence). With V trimmed by 7 bases and J by 5 bases, 7 bases remained unmatched. The CDR3 runs 14 residues. The CDR3 nucleotides read TGTGCCAGCAACCCTCAGGGGGCGGACAATGAGCAGTTCTTC. Residues: CASNPQGADNEQFF.

The V and J genes are TRBV20-1 and TRBJ2-4; a possible D gene is TRBD2 (5 bases). Germline V gene lookup returns CDR1 DFQATT and CDR2 SNEGSKA (reference sequence). The CDR3 has 16 amino acids. V gave up 0 bases and J gave up 3 bases, with 15 bases separating them. In nucleotides, the CDR3 is TGCAGTGCTAGAGATCCCGGCGGGTATTACAAAAACATTCAGTACTTC. Translated, it gives CSARDPGGYYKNIQYF.

V is TRBV3-1 and J is TRBJ1-2, with no clear D. The CDR3 runs to 14 residues. Germline V gives CDR1 LGHDT, CDR2 YNNKEL (reference sequence). V was shortened by 3 bases and J by 4 bases, with 12 bases between the two germline ends. The CDR3 sequence is CASSHGRRPYGYTF. CDR3 in DNA: TGTGCCAGCAGCCATGGCAGGCGGCCCTATGGCTACACCTTC.

The rearrangement links TRBV9 to TRBJ1-2; D might be TRBD1 (5 bases). This CDR3 has 16 amino acids. CDR1 is SGDLS, CDR2 YYNGEE, per germline. Trimming removed 3 bases at V and 2 bases at J, with 17 bases between. In nucleotides, the CDR3 is TGTGCCAGCAGCGCTTCCCCGGGGCATGGAAACTATGGCTACACCTTC. Translated: CASSASPGHGNYGYTF.

This clonotype was detected a few times. The genes are TRBV4-1 and TRBJ2-7; the D gene is possibly TRBD1 (5 bases). Trimming shortened V by 2 bases and J by 3 bases, and 11 bases separated the two germline ends. The CDR3 covers 14 residues. Germline V lookup: CDR1 MGHRA, CDR2 YSYEKL. The CDR3 nucleotides read TGCGCCAGCAGCCAACATCAGACAGTCTACGAGCAGTACTTC. Translation gives CASSQHQTVYEQYF.

The chain uses TRBV4-1 and TRBJ1-2; TRBD1 is a possible D gene (6 bases). CDR3 size: 15 residues. CDR1 and CDR2 from the germline V gene are MGHRA and YSYEKL. V dropped 0 bases and J dropped 0 bases, with 8 bases sitting between them. In DNA, the CDR3 is TGCGCCAGCAGCCAAGAGCAGGGGACTAACTATGGCTACACCTTC. This sequence encodes CASSQEQGTNYGYTF.

The V gene is TRBV2, the J gene TRBJ1-5; D not certain. The CDR3 is made up of 14 amino acids. Germline CDR1 SNHLY, CDR2 FYNNEI. Between the trimmed V and J ends, which lost 2 bases and 4 bases, there was a span of 9 bases. CDR3 protein: CASSELGPNQPQHF. The CDR3 DNA follows: TGTGCCAGCAGTGAACTAGGCCCGAATCAGCCCCAGCATTTT. Variable domain in full (rest from reference TRBV2 and TRBJ1-5): EPEVTQTPSHQVTQMGQEVILRCVPISNHLYFYWYRQILGQKVEFLVSFYNNEISEKSEIFDDQFSVERPDGSNFTLKIRSTKLEDSAMYFCASSELGPNQPQHFGDGTRLSIL.

In this sample, this clonotype turned up a few times. This chain connects TRBV7-9 to TRBJ2-1; the match to TRBD2 covers 9 bases. Looked up from germline, CDR1 is SEHNR and CDR2 is FQNEAQ (reference sequence). The length of the CDR3 is 18 residues. V trimming: 3 bases; J trimming: 1 base; junction bases outside the gene matches: 10. The CDR3 protein is CASSFLAGGRVSYNEQFF. The CDR3, as DNA: TGTGCCAGCAGCTTTTTGGCTGGCGGGAGGGTTTCCTACAATGAGCAGTTCTTC.

V and J are TRBV6-1 and TRBJ2-2; D is ambiguous. This CDR3 comprises 13 residues. In germline, CDR1 is MNHNS, CDR2 SASEGT. The germline V and J ends were trimmed by 3 bases and 4 bases, with 6 bases remaining between them. The CDR3 sequence: CASSDPSTGELFF. The CDR3 DNA sequence: TGTGCCAGCAGTGACCCTAGCACCGGGGAGCTGTTTTTT.

The chain employs TRBV20-1 and TRBJ2-3; possible D gene TRBD2, 5 bases. The V gene's germline CDR1 is DFQATT and CDR2 SNEGSKA (reference sequence). CDR3 length: 15 amino acids. Trimming removed 0 bases from V and 0 bases from J, with 10 bases in between. CDR3 DNA: TGCAGTGCTAGAGATCTGGACTCTAGCACAGATACGCAGTATTTT. It yields the protein CSARDLDSSTDTQYF.

There are a few counts of this clonotype. The gene calls are TRBV9 and TRBJ2-1; 13 nucleotides agree with TRBD2. CDR1 and CDR2 (germline): SGDLS, YYNGEE. V lost 3 bases, J lost 7 bases, and 4 bases stayed unmatched. This CDR3 is 15 amino acids long. The CDR3 DNA is TGTGCCAGCAGCGGCGGACTAGCGGGGGTTAATGAGCAGTTCTTC. Residues: CASSGGLAGVNEQFF.